These T cell receptor beta chains were read from a single sample in a study of T cells in Graves' hyperthyroidism and ophthalmopathy. TCRdb processed the multiplex PCR reads anew with MiXCR; each CDR3 protein has one entry. The data contain roughly 400,000 distinct CDR3 sequences, more than 20% of them singletons. Sequenced material: blood. The receptors derive from a man aged 50 to 59 with Graves' hyperthyroidism. Each CDR3 is given without its conserved first and last residue.

TRBV19	TRBJ2-5	ASSIAGLAAHRY
TRBV18	TRBJ1-3	ASSNQDASAGNTIY
TRBV28	TRBJ1-2	ASRTGGGTQFYGYT
TRBV12-3/TRBV12-4	TRBJ1-1	ASRFGGVMNTEAF
TRBV12-5	TRBJ1-5	ASGFINTPQH
TRBV10-3	TRBJ2-7	AISEPPGTSGYEQY
TRBV11-2	TRBJ2-3	ASSSIAGYTDTQY
TRBV27	TRBJ2-7	ASRKDGSYEQY
TRBV28	TRBJ2-6	ASRGQASGANVLT
TRBV19	TRBJ2-7	ASSNGLAGEQY
TRBV3-1	TRBJ1-1	ASGTWDTEAS
TRBV11-2	TRBJ2-1	ASSHTRTSWSDEQF
TRBV11-2	TRBJ2-2	ASSHGGARNTGELF
TRBV18	TRBJ2-7	ASSRPSGRAAPYEQY
TRBV6-5	TRBJ2-2	ASRYRDPNTGELF
TRBV5-1	TRBJ2-1	ASSLGDQGNYNEQF
TRBV18	TRBJ1-1	ASSPRRTWDTEAF
TRBV14	TRBJ2-1	ASSPFAGGIFYNEQF
TRBV24-1	TRBJ2-7	ATSAAASYEQY
TRBV20-1	TRBJ2-3	SAVAGISTDTQY
TRBV30	TRBJ2-7	AWSDTGNYEQY
TRBV7-9	TRBJ2-7	ASSRTEKNEQY